The entry below describes one TCR beta chain. V dropped 1 base and J dropped 4; count of bases not matched to a gene: 1. The germline gives CDR1 LNHNV, CDR2 YYDKDF (reference sequence). The CDR3 is 14 amino acids. The data derive from a study of blood T cell repertoires in COVID-19. Measured with immunoSEQ multiplex PCR; TCRdb has only the in-frame clones, and not every one. Of about 200,000 clones listed, 80% to 90% are singletons. This clonotype was sampled from a human donor in a cohort sampled during active COVID-19. This chain joins TRBV15 and TRBJ2-1, with 7 positions matching TRBD1. Sequencing was done on a sample of peripheral blood. The CDR3 here is CATSRGDSYNEQFF. CDR3 sequence (DNA): TGTGCCACCAGCAGAGGGGACAGTTACAATGAGCAGTTCTTC.